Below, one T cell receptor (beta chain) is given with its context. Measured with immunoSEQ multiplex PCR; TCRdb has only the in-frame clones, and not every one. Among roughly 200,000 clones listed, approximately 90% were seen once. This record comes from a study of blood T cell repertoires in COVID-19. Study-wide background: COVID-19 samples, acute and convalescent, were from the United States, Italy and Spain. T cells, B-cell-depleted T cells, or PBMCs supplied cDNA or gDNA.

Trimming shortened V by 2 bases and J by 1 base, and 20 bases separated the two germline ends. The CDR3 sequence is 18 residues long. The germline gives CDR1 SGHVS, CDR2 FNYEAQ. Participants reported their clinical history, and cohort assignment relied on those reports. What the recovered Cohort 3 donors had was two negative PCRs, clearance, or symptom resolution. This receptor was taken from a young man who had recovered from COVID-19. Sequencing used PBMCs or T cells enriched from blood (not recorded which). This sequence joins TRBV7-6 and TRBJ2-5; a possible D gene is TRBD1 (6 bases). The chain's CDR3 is CASSLTYRKSGAQETQYF. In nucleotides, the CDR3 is TGTGCCAGCAGCTTAACGTACCGGAAATCAGGGGCCCAAGAGACCCAGTACTTC.